Below, one TCR beta chain is given with its context. This record comes from a study of blood T cell repertoires in COVID-19. Per the study methods: Amplification of reference gene primers was used by the study to estimate nucleated cell counts. Sequencing was performed with immunoSEQ multiplex PCR; in TCRdb, only in-frame clones are kept and a portion is missing. V and J calls plus clone size are reproduced from that table; the DNA served to infer D and trimming. The sample lists under 3,500 clones; roughly 80% were seen once. CDR3 length: 17 residues. Trimming cost V 5 bases and J 1 base; bases outside gene matches: 12. Looked up from germline, CDR1 is SGHAT and CDR2 is FQNNGV.

This sequence originates from a human donor in a cohort sampled during active COVID-19. Material for sequencing was peripheral blood. The chain joins TRBV11-2 to TRBJ2-5, with 8 bases identical to TRBD2. DNA for the CDR3: TGTGCCAGCAGCCCGAGGCATCGACGGGGGGGCCAAGAGACCCAGTACTTC. Its translation: CASSPRHRRGGQETQYF.